This passage covers 18 T cell receptor beta chains from one sample sequenced in a study of blood T cell repertoires in COVID-19. Repertoires were generated with immunoSEQ multiplex PCR, while TCRdb's copy carries only in-frame clones and drops some. Of approximately 35,000 clones in the sample, more than 85% were seen once. The sample was peripheral blood. These receptor sequences come from a human donor in a cohort sampled during active COVID-19.

The chain links TRBV7-8 to TRBJ1-2; unclear D gene. The germline V gene has CDR1 SGHVS and CDR2 FQNEAQ. The CDR3 is 14 residues long. Between the trimmed V and J ends, which lost 7 bases and 2 bases, there was a span of 14 bases. In nucleotides, the CDR3 is TGTGCCAGCACCCACTCCGGGTCCAACTATGGCTACACCTTC. Protein: CASTHSGSNYGYTF.

The V call is TRBV29-1, the J call TRBJ1-1; D is unresolved. The CDR3 loop spans 11 amino acids. In germline, CDR1 is SQVTM, CDR2 ANQGSEA. Trimming cost V 6 bases and J 1 base, with 6 bases left between them. The CDR3 spells CSVKQNTEAFF. DNA for the CDR3: TGCAGCGTAAAACAGAACACTGAAGCTTTCTTT.

The rearrangement uses TRBV19 and TRBJ2-3; 7 bases are a match to TRBD1. Germline assignment: CDR1 LNHDA and CDR2 SQIVND (reference sequence). After removal of 1 base from V and 2 bases from J, the junction contained 6 bases not matched to a gene. This CDR3 spans 16 amino acids. The CDR3 DNA reads TGTGCCAGTAGTATAGGAAGGGGGCAGAACACAGATACGCAGTATTTT. Translating gives CASSIGRGQNTDTQYF.

This sequence joins TRBV5-5 and TRBJ1-1, with D perhaps TRBD1 (5 bases). The CDR3 length is 17 residues. Germline V gene lookup returns CDR1 SGHKS and CDR2 YYEKEE (reference sequence). Trimming stripped 0 bases from V and 4 bases from J, with 19 bases between. Written as DNA, the CDR3 is TGTGCCAGCAGCTTGGTATCTGGGACTCTAAGGGCCACTGAAGCTTTCTTT. Translation: CASSLVSGTLRATEAFF.

This clone was recorded a few times. This chain joins TRBV2 and TRBJ2-2; no reliable D call. This CDR3 comprises 11 residues. Looked up from germline, CDR1 is SNHLY and CDR2 is FYNNEI. Trimming shortened V by 6 bases and J by 7 bases, and 6 bases separated the two germline ends. The CDR3 DNA follows: TGTGCCAGCAGGGCAGACGGGGAGCTGTTTTTT. Protein product: CASRADGELFF.

This rearrangement joins TRBV6-6 to TRBJ2-1, with 9 bases that match TRBD1. The germline CDR1 and CDR2 sequences are MNHNY and SVGAGI (reference sequence). V lost 5 bases, J lost 4 bases, and 18 bases stayed unmatched. The CDR3 is made up of 19 amino acids. The CDR3 bases are TGTGCCAGCAGTCCCGGGACAGGGAGCCCCAAGTACGCGTACAATGAGCAGTTCTTC. Translating it yields CASSPGTGSPKYAYNEQFF.

This rearrangement joins TRBV5-1 to TRBJ1-1; possible D gene TRBD1, 6 bases. CDR3 length: 14 residues. Germline assignment: CDR1 SGHRS and CDR2 YFSETQ. Trimming shortened V by 5 bases and J by 1 base, and 12 bases separated the two germline ends. The chain's CDR3 is CASSSTTGNTEAFF. The CDR3 DNA follows: TGCGCCAGCAGTTCCACGACAGGGAACACTGAAGCTTTCTTT.

The rearrangement uses TRBV19 and TRBJ1-5, with 10 bases lining up with TRBD1. CDR1 is LNHDA, CDR2 SQIVND, per germline (reference sequence). J gave up 4 bases and V 10 bases, and 7 bases lay outside the gene matches. This CDR3 region has 14 residues. The CDR3 loop reads CATYGQGVNQPQHF. The CDR3 DNA reads TGTGCCACCTACGGACAGGGGGTTAATCAGCCCCAGCATTTT.

This clone appeared once. The chain links TRBV4-1 to TRBJ1-1, with D perhaps matching TRBD1 (5 bases). V was pared by 0 bases and J by 5 bases, with 13 bases between. Germline V lookup: CDR1 MGHRA, CDR2 YSYEKL. CDR3 length equals 15 residues. CDR3 coding DNA: TGCGCCAGCAGCCAAGATCCGACGGGGGTGACTGAAGCTTTCTTT. It encodes CASSQDPTGVTEAFF.

V and J are TRBV5-1 and TRBJ1-1, with 8 bases lining up with TRBD1. CDR1 SGHRS and CDR2 YFSETQ come from the germline V gene. Germline trimming cut 4 bases from V and 4 bases from J; bases unmatched to any gene: 6. The CDR3 covers 14 residues. The CDR3 is CASSRTTGGTEAFF. CDR3 bases: TGCGCCAGCAGCCGCACTACAGGGGGCACTGAAGCTTTCTTT.

J is TRBJ2-7 and V is TRBV3-1 (or the pseudogene TRBV3-2); D gene ambiguous. Trimming pared 4 bases from V and 3 bases from J, leaving 10 bases between. Germline CDR1 reads LGHDT; CDR2 reads YNNKEL (reference sequence). The CDR3 length is 13 residues. The CDR3 region has the DNA TGTGCCAGCAGCCTCAGGATCTACTACGAGCAGTACTTC. Translating gives CASSLRIYYEQYF.

The chain carries TRBV9 and TRBJ1-2, with D possibly matching TRBD1 (6 bases). V was cut by 4 bases and J by 0 bases, with 13 bases left in between. Germline V gives CDR1 SGDLS, CDR2 YYNGEE. The CDR3 totals 15 residues. CDR3 region: CASSLRQATNYGYTF. In nucleotides, the CDR3 is TGTGCCAGCAGCCTTCGACAGGCAACTAACTATGGCTACACCTTC.

This chain links TRBV10-1 with TRBJ2-1; D gene ambiguous. With 4 bases removed from V and 7 bases from J, the gap between germline ends came to 14 bases. Germline V gene lookup returns CDR1 WNHNN and CDR2 SYGVQD (reference sequence). The CDR3 has 14 residues. CDR3: CASSGTAFGNEQFF. The CDR3 DNA follows: TGCGCCAGCAGTGGCACAGCCTTTGGGAATGAGCAGTTCTTC.

This rearrangement joins TRBV7-8 to TRBJ1-5; D perhaps matches TRBD1 (5 bases). The germline CDR1 and CDR2 sequences are SGHVS and FQNEAQ. V was cut by 4 bases and J by 0 bases, with 16 bases left in between. CDR3 length: 17 amino acids. CDR3 amino acids: CASSYRGVSYSNQPQHF. For the CDR3, the DNA is TGTGCCAGCAGCTACCGGGGGGTTTCTTATAGCAATCAGCCCCAGCATTTT.

The chain recombines TRBV6-5 with TRBJ1-1; D perhaps matches TRBD1 (6 bases). The germline V gene encodes CDR1 MNHEY and CDR2 SVGAGI. The V end lost 8 bases, the J end lost 3 bases, and 16 bases lay between the germline ends. The CDR3 length is 14 residues. CDR3 nucleotide sequence: TGTGCCAGCCTTCAGGGGCTGAGGGACACTGAAGCTTTCTTT. It translates to CASLQGLRDTEAFF.

J is TRBJ2-6 and V is TRBV27; 7 bases map to TRBD2. This CDR3 contains 20 residues. Trimming took 5 bases from V and 3 from J; bases not matched to a gene: 19. From germline, CDR1 is MNHEY and CDR2 SMNVEV (reference sequence). CDR3 nucleotides: TGTGCCAGCAGTCCCCTTAATCCAGGGAGGGACGTCTTTGGGGCCAACGTCCTGACTTTC. Its protein product is CASSPLNPGRDVFGANVLTF.

The chain joins TRBV2 to TRBJ1-1, with 7 bases lining up with TRBD1. V dropped 6 bases and J dropped 5; count of bases not matched to a gene: 6. The CDR3 is 13 amino acids. Germline CDR1 and CDR2: SNHLY and FYNNEI. Here the CDR3 DNA reads TGTGCCAGCAGCCCGACAGGGAGGACTGAAGCTTTCTTT. It translates to CASSPTGRTEAFF.

The V gene is TRBV15, the J gene TRBJ2-3, with D possibly TRBD2 on 7 matching bases. The V gene's germline CDR1 is LNHNV and CDR2 YYDKDF (reference sequence). The V and J ends lost 5 bases and 3 bases respectively, with 15 bases between them. There are 15 residues in the CDR3. The CDR3 DNA reads TGTGCCACCAGCGGGGGGGACACAGGGACAGATACGCAGTATTTT. Residues: CATSGGDTGTDTQYF.